This entry is about one TCR beta chain. In this sample, this clone turned up a few times. Its antigen is unknown. No qualities accompany the bases; no much larger clone lies one base away. This entry belongs to a study of vaccination effects on CD4 cells after COVID-19 (dated 2022 in TCRdb). Some background on the complete study: Each participant received two doses of an mRNA SARS-CoV-2 vaccine, either BNT162b2 or mRNA-1273. Altogether, nine to ten COVID-19 convalescent patients and several SARS-CoV-2-naive healthy vaccine recipients made up the full study. Cultures from other donors in the study were sequenced using the Oncomine TCR Beta short-read assay on an Illumina iSeq 100. The study compared SARS-CoV-2 spike-specific CD4+ TCR repertoires before and after mRNA vaccination in COVID-19 convalescent patients and infection-naive vaccine recipients. Study-wide conclusions, independent of this receptor: The study was limited by a small number of convalescent patients, and early post-infection timepoints were lacking. Both infection-induced and vaccine-induced clones contracted markedly at late post-vaccination timepoints, which is consistent with waning T cell responses. In healthy vaccine recipients, vaccine-induced clones were almost all SARS-CoV-2 mono-reactive, with only 1 of 255 cross-reactive with common cold coronaviruses.

Libraries were prepared through the immunoSEQ multiplex PCR assay. TCR beta CDR3 sequencing was performed on DNA from the cultured, isolated CD4+ T cells. As for how the authors treated the data: The analysis removed non-productive TCR sequences, trimmed reads to the CDR3 region, and retained only CDR3s that were 7 or more amino acids long. The MANAFEST web app was used to pick out antigen-specific clonotypes by comparing their expansion in peptide wells with that in reference cultures. To be called positive, a clone needed expansion at FDR<0.05 compared with the reference and with all other wells, an odds ratio greater than 5, and a frequency greater than 0.1% in two replicate wells. Cross-reactive clonotypes were defined as significantly expanded in SARS-CoV-2 spike wells and in at least one common cold coronavirus spike condition. CDR3 similarity was assessed by Levenshtein distance using the stringdist R package, and unrooted trees were constructed with ape in R 3.6.1. TCRdb obtained this table from immuneACCESS and retained in-frame rearrangements with V and J assigned. These tables miss some clones; where compared with another copy, unresolved V genes account for less than half of the shortfall, and the remainder is unexplained. The V and J calls and clone size are taken from that table; D and trimming were inferred from the DNA. Across this sample there are about 41,000 clones, with around 67% seen only once. The top ten clones comprise approximately 30% of the sample.

V loses 11 bases of germline sequence and J loses 6 bases, and the interval between the two ends is 14 bases. Including the terminal cysteine and phenylalanine, the CDR3 comprises 13 residues. The entry retains the CDR3 DNA only, 39 bases that are in frame from base 1. The germline V gene specifies SNHLY as CDR1 and FYNNEI as CDR2. In the ViraFEST assay, PBMC were stimulated with viral peptide pools, and antigen-specific CD4+ T cell clonotypes were then identified by expansion using TCR sequencing. After less than 13 days of culture, CD4+ T cells were isolated with the EasySep CD4+ T cell isolation kit. The absence of prior SARS-CoV-2 infection in healthy vaccine recipients was confirmed by negative nucleocapsid antibodies before and after vaccination. Each well held around 2 million PBMC cultured in IMDM containing about 5.4% human AB serum, 9 to 10 IU/ml IL-2 and gentamicin, along with around 11 ug/ml peptides. On days 3 and 7, half of the culture medium was replaced with fresh IL-2-containing medium. Unless noted otherwise, every peptide stimulation condition was grown in triplicate wells. Using Ficoll-Paque Plus gradient centrifugation, PBMC were separated from whole blood and then either used fresh or cryopreserved at -140C. The spike proteins of SARS-CoV-2 and of the common cold coronaviruses HCoV-NL63, HCoV-OC43 and HCoV-229E were spanned by overlapping peptide pools. Genomic DNA was extracted from cultured CD4+ T cells with the QIAamp micro DNA kit.

The chain was built from TRBV2 and TRBJ1-6, with the D gene too uncertain to name. The TCR originated in a human donor who received a COVID-19 vaccine. The sequencing here drew on CD4+ T cells from PBMCs cultured with HCoV-OC43 spike peptides, taken before COVID-19 vaccination. The sample's cell subset or site label, in plain terms: HCoV-OC43 spike overlapping peptide pool stimulation. The base sequence is TGTGCCGGCCGGGCTCAAATTAATTCACCCCTCCACTTT. This yields the protein CAGRAQINSPLHF. Supplemented by the reference TRBV2 and TRBJ1-6 proteins around the CDR3, the complete variable domain is EPEVTQTPSHQVTQMGQEVILRCVPISNHLYFYWYRQILGQKVEFLVSFYNNEISEKSEIFDDQFSVERPDGSNFTLKIRSTKLEDSAMYFCAGRAQINSPLHFGNGTRLTVT.